This TCR beta chain was captured by sequencing in a study of cytomegalovirus exposure and HLA in healthy donors (dated by TCRdb to 2016 to 2017). Describing the broader study: An earlier analysis of fewer than 750 of the donors reported about 280 Gb of sequence data and around 100 million unique TCR beta sequences obtained from about 180 million T cells. Along with the roughly 710-subject first cohort, a separate validation cohort of over a hundred different subjects was used. A later analysis re-analyzed previously published TCR beta repertoires from 666 donors and added high-resolution HLA genotyping to study TCR occurrence patterns. The genetic ancestry cluster associated with self-reported Caucasian donors included about 84% of the 398 genotyped donors. The aim of the study was to test whether cataloging public T cell receptors could identify signatures of past pathogen exposure. To decide whether each TCR beta V gene segment behaved as functional or pseudogenic, an earlier analysis of some 570 of the donors relied on high-throughput TCR beta sequencing. A later genetic analysis used genome-wide SNP genotypes for about 65% of the roughly 670 donors, treating that subset as a discovery cohort. HLA typing included class I and class II loci at four-digit resolution. Across approximately 400 genotyped donors of the cohort, an average of about 240,000 unique TCR beta nucleotide sequences per donor were sequenced, and 15% to 20% of those sequences were non-productive. The T cell repertoires of under 750 subjects were profiled by immunosequencing and related to cytomegalovirus serostatus. Typing coverage varied by locus: about 620-630 donors for A, B, C, DRB1 and DQB1; some 520 for DQA1; around 570 for DPA1; 450 to 480 for DPB1. Roughly 5 DR-DQ haplotypes were handled as single units for association and clustering, since linkage in the cohort was strong. In the later analysis, no new phenotypic data were used to find candidate immune exposures; instead, reliance was placed on TCR beta sequences and their occurrence across donors. Approximately 310 gigabases of sequencing data and tens of millions of unique TCR sequences made up an early release that covered roughly 670 HLA-typed donors. The study combined high-throughput TCR immunosequencing, statistical association of individual TCRs with disease status, and machine learning to predict cytomegalovirus infection status. Every repertoire in the discovery cohort had been generated on one and the same sequencing platform. Donor age, sex, ethnicity and CMV serostatus were collected together with the repertoire data. What the work shows at the level of the full study, not this receptor alone: In this cohort, only TCR beta chains were sequenced, and detectable features were limited by the absence of alpha or paired-chain data. In a later analysis, several top co-occurrence clusters were reported to appear linked to parvovirus B19, influenza, CMV and Epstein-Barr virus. Sequencing depth was assumed to be roughly uniform across donors in the presence/absence analyses, though that assumption may not hold. In a later analysis, HLA-associated TCR beta chains were found to be more clonally expanded and to have lower generation probabilities than equally common non-associated chains. The study gave a list of about 170 TCR beta chains associated with cytomegalovirus. Correlated functional status among segregating V segments might be attributable to linkage disequilibrium, but an unknown experimental factor could not be ruled out. In a later genetic analysis, fewer N-insertions in productive TCRs were reported among donors in an Asian-associated ancestry cluster than the approximately 710-donor mean. Broadly in line with IMGT annotations, most TCR beta V segments showed up in productive rearrangements about 87% or about 30% of the time in an earlier analysis of approximately 640 of the donors. Immune exposure information for the cohort was limited to CMV serostatus. Because HLA typing was unavailable for some donors at each locus, only the typed subset was used in association tests. At a false discovery rate of 0.05, a later analysis linked 15,000 to 20,000 TCR beta sequences to specific HLA alleles. A further reported finding was that TCR beta sequences accurately predicted the HLA-A and HLA-B alleles for most subjects in the first cohort. Because counts were too low, seventeen rarely observed V segments, including chromosome 9 orphons, were left out of the earlier analysis of over 550 of the donors. Across donors, most TCR sequences were observed very rarely, whereas some public TCRs were present in many individuals. The authors suggested that the approach could potentially be generalized to other disease states and immunological phenotypes. Because the 87-base-pair reads could not distinguish some IMGT-functional V segments, including TRBV6-2 and TRBV6-3, those segments were excluded. Cytomegalovirus status was reported to be diagnosed by the classifier with high specificity and sensitivity in both the original and validation cohorts. A later analysis found that TCR association rates varied across HLA loci, with DRB1 alleles showing the most associated TCRs and HLA-C alleles the fewest. A cluster of highly shared sequence variants was judged likely to be a technical artifact of the sequencing pipeline. A few of the identified cytomegalovirus-associated TCR beta chains were confirmed in vitro to be specific for cytomegalovirus antigens. Most CMV-associated TCR beta chains appeared to be HLA-restricted in a later analysis, and the HLA associations seemed to be driven largely by CMV exposure. When HLA alleles, especially DR and DQ, strongly co-occurred, TCR associations were difficult to assign to individual alleles. In a later genetic analysis, a missense DCLRE1C variant was associated with V-gene and J-gene trimming of TCR beta chains, and the association was replicated in an independent cohort.

A remark on this clone: The clone's antigen remains unknown. The sample holds no much larger clone one base away, and base qualities are not on file.

CDR1 and CDR2 were assigned from the germline V gene as SGHRS and YFSETQ. Relative to germline, V is missing 4 bases and J is missing 6 bases, with 5 bases of the junction outside any gene match. From its cysteine to its phenylalanine, the CDR3 spans 13 amino acids. Just the 39-base CDR3 DNA is kept, in frame starting at base 1. Receptor amplification or capture employed the immunoSEQ multiplex PCR assay. For the multiplex PCR, a mixture combining 60 forward primers for TCR Vbeta segments and 13 reverse primers for TCR Jbeta segments was used. Amplification of the CDR3 region of rearranged TCR beta genes was performed with a multiplex PCR assay on genomic DNA. The amplified TCR beta libraries were sequenced on the Illumina HiSeq System as 87-base-pair reads. The authors processed their data as follows. A later analysis counted 75 million to 100 million unique TCR beta chains across the 600 to 850 repertoires, and some 11 million of these chains were shared by at least two donors. Raw reads were error-corrected and collapsed into unique sequences by a nearest-neighbor algorithm in which closely related sequences were merged to remove PCR and sequencing errors. CDR3 sequences were aligned to IMGT reference sequences to assign V, D and J gene segments. For a sequence to be retained, at least a six-nucleotide match to both a V gene segment and a J gene segment was required. A rearrangement counted as productive if the CDR3 had no stop codons and remained in frame with V and J, and every other rearrangement counted as non-productive. Following IMGT convention, CDR3 was defined as the stretch from the second conserved V-encoded cysteine up to the conserved J-encoded phenylalanine. The earlier analysis of about 620 of the donors excluded sequences that lacked an unambiguous match to a single V gene segment. In an earlier analysis of approximately 590 of the donors, V segments were called functional above 56.7% productive rearrangements and were called segregating when the between-donor standard deviation exceeded 5%. A statistical classification framework was built to diagnose cytomegalovirus status from the catalog of TCR beta chain sequences. In a later analysis, V and J genes were assigned by comparing TCR nucleotide sequences against IMGT/GENE-DB human TR gene sequences. In a later analysis, CDR3 sequences and most-parsimonious VDJ recombination scenarios were assigned using the TCRdist pipeline. In a later analysis, each TCR beta chain was defined by its CDR3 amino acid sequence together with its V-gene family, and reads lacking a unique V-gene family were excluded. To address suspected cross-contamination and a sequencing artifact, a later analysis removed a few hundred highly shared, low-generation-probability nucleotide sequences. In a later analysis, a clonal expansion index for each public chain was calculated from normalized within-repertoire ranks of inferred template counts. A later analysis computed generation probabilities with a VDJ recombination model fitted to out-of-frame rearrangements, and checked the results against IGoR. In a later analysis, TCR-TCR, TCR-HLA and TCR-CMV co-occurrence was scored with hypergeometric tests, and a repertoire-size bias correction was applied to TCR pairs. In a later analysis, false discovery rates were estimated by permuting HLA or CMV assignments 20 times. In a later analysis, co-occurring TCRs were grouped using DBSCAN, and TCRdist sequence similarity was added for clustering within HLA-allele-positive subsets. Co-occurrence clustering excluded repertoires with fewer than 30,000 or more than 120,000 public chains, plus five with anomalous nucleotide sharing. Imported from immuneACCESS, the table was reduced by TCRdb to in-frame sequences with V and J called. These copies leave out some clones; in studies compared against another copy, an unresolved V gene accounts for under half, and the cause of the remainder is not known. The DNA was the basis for D and trimming; V, J and clone size are from that table. This sample holds 150,000 to 200,000 clones; roughly 81% were observed only once. The ten largest clones capture roughly 4.4% of the sample.

The cohort consisted of approximately 670 healthy bone marrow donors. All cohort members were sampled while nominally healthy, although unrecorded immune exposures were likely present. The donor was CMV seropositive and belonged to the group of about 290 seropositive cohort members. A peripheral blood sample was provided by each donor, and peripheral blood mononuclear cells were used for TCR beta sequencing. The Qiagen DNeasy Blood Extraction Kit was used to extract genomic DNA from the blood cell samples. What was sequenced was PBMCs. This receptor was identified in a young woman in good health and CMV-seropositive. The chain uses TRBV5-1 and TRBJ2-3; TRBD2 lines up with 7 middle nucleotides. The sequenced DNA is TGCGCCAGCAGCACTGCGGGGGAGGATACGCAGTATTTT. This is translated as CASSTAGEDTQYF. Reference TRBV5-1 and TRBJ2-3 proteins supply the regions before and after the CDR3; the full variable domain is: KAGVTQTPRYLIKTRGQQVTLSCSPISGHRSVSWYQQTPGQGLQFLFEYFSETQRNKGNFPGRFSGRQFSNSRSEMNVSTLELGDSALYLCASSTAGEDTQYFGPGTRLTVL.